The following is a T cell receptor (beta chain) sequence with its context. This sample is drawn from a study of blood T cell repertoires in COVID-19. Original data processing: Reference gene primers were amplified, and this amplification served to estimate nucleated cell counts. Using immunoSEQ multiplex PCR, the repertoire was profiled, and TCRdb retains in-frame clones only, with some absent. V and J calls and clone size are given by that table; D and trimming were obtained from the DNA. The top ten clones hold 1.3% of a sample with approximately 63,000 clones, 80% to 90% of them seen once. The CDR3 extends over 14 amino acids. Germline CDR1 is SGHRS and CDR2 is YFSETQ. Trimming shortened V by 1 base and J by 5 bases, and 12 bases separated the two germline ends.

This TCR was sampled from a woman older than 75 with acute or convalescent COVID-19. The sample comprised peripheral blood. The chain uses TRBV5-1 and TRBJ2-5; the D gene is possibly TRBD2 (5 bases). The CDR3 loop is CASSLTGSGETQYF. The DNA for the CDR3 is TGCGCCAGCAGCTTGACGGGATCCGGCGAGACCCAGTACTTC.